The source of this TCR beta chain is a study of blood T cells in healthy people across ages. Primed by a sample-barcoded 5' primer and a J-beta primer mix, a second PCR proceeded for roughly 6 to 12 cycles. TCRdb re-derived calls from the 5' RACE reads in MiXCR, one entry per CDR3 protein. In the table there are about 1 million distinct CDR3 sequences, around 27% of which are singletons. Donors ranged from 6 to 90 years old and were healthy Caucasians in Russia. This clonotype was counted only a few times. The germline gives CDR1 SQVTM, CDR2 ANQGSEA. The V gene lost 7 bases and the J gene lost 1 base, with 19 bases spanning the gap. The CDR3 runs to 15 residues. The same sample was also used in a study of T cells of mothers and their children. According to that study: During the second PCR, the M1S primer introduced sample barcodes along with 2-4 random nucleotides. Related pairs of mothers and children showed slightly higher, non-significant overlap versus unrelated pairs.

This TCR was sampled from a girl aged 2 to 9 in good health. V gene TRBV29-1 combines with J gene TRBJ2-5; maybe TRBD2 (6 bases). Sample: blood. CDR3 sequence: CSAVPRGGLQETQYF. CDR3 in DNA: TGCAGCGCAGTCCCCCGCGGAGGGCTCCAAGAGACCCAGTACTTC.